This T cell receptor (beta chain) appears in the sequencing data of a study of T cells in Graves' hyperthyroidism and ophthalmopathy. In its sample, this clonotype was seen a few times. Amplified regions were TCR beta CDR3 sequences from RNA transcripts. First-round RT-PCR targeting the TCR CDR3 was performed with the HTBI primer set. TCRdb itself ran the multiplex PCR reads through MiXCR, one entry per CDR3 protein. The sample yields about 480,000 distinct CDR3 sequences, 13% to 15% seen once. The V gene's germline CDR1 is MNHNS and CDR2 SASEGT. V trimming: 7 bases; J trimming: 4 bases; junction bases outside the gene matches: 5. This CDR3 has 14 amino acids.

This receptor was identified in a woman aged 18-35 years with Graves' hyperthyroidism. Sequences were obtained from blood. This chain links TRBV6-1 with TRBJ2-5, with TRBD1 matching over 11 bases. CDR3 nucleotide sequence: TGTGCCAGCACCCCCGGGACAGGGGGAGAGACCCAGTACTTC. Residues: CASTPGTGGETQYF.